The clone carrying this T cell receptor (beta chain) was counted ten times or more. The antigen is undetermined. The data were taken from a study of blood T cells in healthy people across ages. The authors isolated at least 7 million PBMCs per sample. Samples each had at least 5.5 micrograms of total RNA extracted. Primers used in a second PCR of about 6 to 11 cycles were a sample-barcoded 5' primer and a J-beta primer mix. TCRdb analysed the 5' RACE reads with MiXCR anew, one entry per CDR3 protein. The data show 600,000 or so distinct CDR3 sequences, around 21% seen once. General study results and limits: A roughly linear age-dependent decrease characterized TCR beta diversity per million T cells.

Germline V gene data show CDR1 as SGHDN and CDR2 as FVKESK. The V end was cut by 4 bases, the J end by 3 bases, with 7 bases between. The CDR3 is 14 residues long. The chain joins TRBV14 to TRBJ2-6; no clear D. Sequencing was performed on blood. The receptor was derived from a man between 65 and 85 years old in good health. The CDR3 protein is CASSPGFGANVLTF. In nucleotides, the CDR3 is TGTGCCAGCAGCCCCGGTTTTGGGGCCAACGTCCTGACTTTC. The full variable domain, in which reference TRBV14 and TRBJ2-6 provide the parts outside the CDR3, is EAGVTQFPSHSVIEKGQTVTLRCDPISGHDNLYWYRRVMGKEIKFLLHFVKESKQDESGMPNNRFLAERTGGTYSTLKVQPAELEDSGVYFCASSPGFGANVLTFGAGSRLTVL.